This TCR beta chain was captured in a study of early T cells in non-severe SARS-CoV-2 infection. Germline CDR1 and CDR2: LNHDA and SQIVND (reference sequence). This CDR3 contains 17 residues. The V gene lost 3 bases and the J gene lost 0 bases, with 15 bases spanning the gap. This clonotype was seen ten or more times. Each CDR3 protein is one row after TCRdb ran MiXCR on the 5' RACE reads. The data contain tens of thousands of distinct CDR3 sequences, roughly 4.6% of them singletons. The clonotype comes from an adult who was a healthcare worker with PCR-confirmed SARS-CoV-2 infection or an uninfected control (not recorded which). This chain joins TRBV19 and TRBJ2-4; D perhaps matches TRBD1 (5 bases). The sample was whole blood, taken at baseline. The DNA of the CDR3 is TGTGCCAGTAGTATGGAAGGGGTCTCAGGAGCCAAAAACATTCAGTACTTC. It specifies CASSMEGVSGAKNIQYF.